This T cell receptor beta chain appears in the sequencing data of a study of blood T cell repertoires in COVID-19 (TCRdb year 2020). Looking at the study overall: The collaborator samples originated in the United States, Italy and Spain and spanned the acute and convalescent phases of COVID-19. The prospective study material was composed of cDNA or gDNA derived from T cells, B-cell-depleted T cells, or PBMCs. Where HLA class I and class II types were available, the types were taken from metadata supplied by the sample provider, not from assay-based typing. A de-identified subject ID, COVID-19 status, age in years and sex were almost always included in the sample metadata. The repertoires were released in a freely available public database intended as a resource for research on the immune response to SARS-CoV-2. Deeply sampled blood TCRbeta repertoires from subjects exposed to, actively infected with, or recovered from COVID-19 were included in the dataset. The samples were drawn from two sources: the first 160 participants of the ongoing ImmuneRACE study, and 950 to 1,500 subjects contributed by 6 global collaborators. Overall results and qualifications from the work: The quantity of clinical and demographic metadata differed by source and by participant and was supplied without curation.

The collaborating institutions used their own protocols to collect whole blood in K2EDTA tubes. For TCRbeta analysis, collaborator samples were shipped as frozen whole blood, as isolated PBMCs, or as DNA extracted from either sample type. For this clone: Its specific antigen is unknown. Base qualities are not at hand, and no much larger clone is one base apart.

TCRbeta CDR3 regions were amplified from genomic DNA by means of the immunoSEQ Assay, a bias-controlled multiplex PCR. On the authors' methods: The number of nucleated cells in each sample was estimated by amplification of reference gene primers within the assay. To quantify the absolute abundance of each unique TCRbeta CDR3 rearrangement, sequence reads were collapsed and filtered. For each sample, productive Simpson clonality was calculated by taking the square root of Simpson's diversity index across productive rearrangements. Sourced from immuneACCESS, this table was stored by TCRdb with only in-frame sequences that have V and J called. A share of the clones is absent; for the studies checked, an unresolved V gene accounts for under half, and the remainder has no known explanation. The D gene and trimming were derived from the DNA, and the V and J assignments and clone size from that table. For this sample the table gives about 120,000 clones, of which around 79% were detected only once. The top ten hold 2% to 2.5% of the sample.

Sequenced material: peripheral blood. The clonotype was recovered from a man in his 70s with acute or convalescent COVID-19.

The DNA sequence follows: TGTGCCAGCAGCTTAACAGCTGCAACTAATGAAAAACTGTTTTTT. Translated, this gives CASSLTAATNEKLFF. The chain joins TRBV7-3 to TRBJ1-4; a confident D gene designation cannot be given. From a lookup of the germline V gene, CDR1 and CDR2 are SGHTA and FQGTGA. Including the terminal cysteine and phenylalanine, the CDR3 comprises 15 residues. The entry retains the CDR3 DNA only, 45 bases that are in frame from base 1. Trimming removed 0 bases from V and 0 bases from J, leaving 5 bases between the germline ends. The variable domain in full, with residues beyond the CDR3 obtained from the reference TRBV7-3 and TRBJ1-4 genes, is GAGVSQTPSNKVTEKGKYVELRCDPISGHTALYWYRQSLGQGPEFLIYFQGTGAADDSGLPNDRFFAVRPEGSVSTLKIQRTERGDSAVYLCASSLTAATNEKLFFGSGTQLSVL.